The 18 T cell receptor beta chains below all came from one sample that was sequenced in a study of response to subunit inactivated influenza vaccine. TCRdb re-called the RT-PCR reads through MiXCR, storing one row per CDR3 protein. Of about 520,000 distinct CDR3 sequences listed, roughly 7.9% are singletons. The specimen comprised PBMCs from blood, sampled about 24 months after vaccination. These receptors came from a man between 50 and 70 years old who received an inactivated influenza vaccine.

This clonotype was recorded at least ten times. V gene TRBV19 combines with J gene TRBJ2-7; 10 bases agree with TRBD2. Per germline, CDR1 LNHDA and CDR2 SQIVND (reference sequence). The CDR3 is 14 residues long. V shed 5 bases, J shed 4 bases, and the junction held 5 bases outside the gene matches. DNA for the CDR3: TGTGCCAGTAGTTTGTCTAGCGGGAGATACGAGCAGTACTTC. This sequence encodes CASSLSSGRYEQYF.

The genes are TRBV20-1 and TRBJ1-5; 7 nucleotides agree with TRBD1. The CDR3 totals 14 residues. Germline-derived CDR1 and CDR2 are DFQATT and SNEGSKA (reference sequence). J lost 9 bases, V lost 6 bases, and 14 bases had no gene match. The CDR3 sequence: CSATLGGGEGPQHF. The CDR3 DNA sequence: TGCAGTGCCACGTTAGGGGGCGGGGAAGGGCCCCAGCATTTT.

This chain joins TRBV7-8 and TRBJ2-2, with TRBD1 identical over 8 bases. The CDR3 is made up of 17 amino acids. J was trimmed by 0 bases and V by 5 bases; bases with no gene match: 8. CDR1 is SGHVS and CDR2 is FQNEAQ in the germline V gene. CDR3 coding DNA: TGTGCCAGCAGCCCAAGGACAGGGCTCGCGAACACCGGGGAGCTGTTTTTT. This codes for CASSPRTGLANTGELFF.

This clonotype occurred a few times. V is TRBV5-1 and J is TRBJ2-5; 11 positions match TRBD2. The CDR3 totals 15 residues. Germline assignment: CDR1 SGHRS and CDR2 YFSETQ. The V segment lost 5 bases and the J segment 2 bases; nucleotides outside the gene matches: 5. CDR3 residues: CASRTGTSGQETQYF. The CDR3 bases are TGCGCCAGCAGGACCGGGACTAGCGGACAAGAGACCCAGTACTTC.

J is TRBJ1-4 and V is TRBV4-3; D unresolved. V was shortened by 4 bases and J by 5 bases, with 11 bases between the two germline ends. Germline-derived CDR1 and CDR2 are LGHNA and YSLEER. The CDR3 extends over 14 amino acids. The CDR3 region is CASSPSAGNEKLFF. The CDR3 DNA sequence: TGCGCCAGCAGCCCGTCCGCCGGAAATGAAAAACTGTTTTTT.

This clonotype has only a few counts. The chain combines TRBV6-1 with TRBJ1-1; tentatively, D is TRBD1 (6 bases). The CDR3 has 15 amino acids. Trimming cost V 3 bases and J 1 base, with 12 bases left between them. In germline, CDR1 is MNHNS, CDR2 SASEGT. This chain's CDR3 is CASSDRRGPNTEAFF. DNA for the CDR3: TGTGCCAGCAGTGACCGCAGGGGACCGAACACTGAAGCTTTCTTT.

Ten or more counts support this clonotype. V gene TRBV7-2 combines with J gene TRBJ2-4; 10 nucleotides align to TRBD2. J was trimmed by 11 bases and V by 3 bases; bases with no gene match: 7. CDR1 and CDR2 (germline): SGHTA, FQGNSA. This CDR3 contains 14 residues. The CDR3 DNA reads as TGTGCCAGCAGCTTTCCCGAGAGCGGGAGGGTTCAGTACTTC. It translates to CASSFPESGRVQYF.

Concerning this clonotype: A much bigger clone sits one base away, suggesting this may be a read error. The V and J genes are TRBV10-3 and TRBJ2-1; no clear D gene. The CDR3 is 15 residues long. CDR1 and CDR2 (germline): ENHRY, SYGVKD. CDR3 DNA: TGTGCCATCAGTAAGTCAGGCTACCCCCCACCGAAGCAGTTCTTC. This codes for CAISKSGYPPPKQFF.

This clonotype was detected many times. This rearrangement joins TRBV29-1 to TRBJ2-7; perhaps TRBD1 as D (5 bases). The CDR3 contains 12 residues. Germline V lookup: CDR1 SQVTM, CDR2 ANQGSEA. The V and J ends lost 5 bases and 3 bases respectively, with 11 bases between them. The chain's CDR3 is CSVSDSYYEQYF. The CDR3 DNA reads as TGCAGCGTTAGTGACAGCTACTACGAGCAGTACTTC.

This clonotype was detected many times. The chain couples TRBV7-8 to TRBJ2-7; 7 nucleotides align to TRBD1. Germline lookup yields CDR1 SGHVS and CDR2 FQNEAQ. The CDR3 loop spans 15 amino acids. V lost 2 bases to trimming and J lost 6 bases; unmatched junction nucleotides: 10. CDR3 region: CASSLTAGGLGEQYF. The CDR3 DNA reads TGTGCCAGCAGCTTAACGGCAGGGGGATTGGGCGAGCAGTACTTC. Supplemented by reference TRBV7-8 and TRBJ2-7, the full variable domain reads GAGVSQSPRYKVAKRGQDVALRCDPISGHVSLFWYQQALGQGPEFLTYFQNEAQLDKSGLPSDRFFAERPEGSVSTLKIQRTQQEDSAVYLCASSLTAGGLGEQYFGPGTRLTVT.

The V gene is TRBV12-3 or TRBV12-4, the J gene TRBJ2-5, with no clear D. The CDR3 consists of 13 residues. V lost 3 bases and J 2 bases, leaving 7 bases between the germline ends. CDR3 sequence reads: CASSFMVQETQYF. CDR3 DNA sequence: TGTGCCAGCAGTTTTATGGTACAAGAGACCCAGTACTTC.

This clonotype appeared many times. The CDR3 protein is CASSSVTATSTDTQYF. The CDR3 DNA reads TGTGCCAGCAGTTCGGTGACAGCCACTAGCACAGATACGCAGTATTTT. V usage is TRBV12-3 or TRBV12-4 and J usage is TRBJ2-3; weak D call: TRBD1 (5 bases). The CDR3 runs to 16 residues. V lost 4 bases and J lost 0, with 14 bases in between.

This clonotype appeared a few times. V and J are TRBV20-1 and TRBJ1-1; D remains unclear. Per germline, CDR1 DFQATT and CDR2 SNEGSKA (reference sequence). The CDR3 runs to 11 residues. V lost 0 bases and J lost 7, with 6 bases in between. For the CDR3, the DNA is TGCAGTGCTAGAGATGACCTTGAAGCTTTCTTT. Its protein product is CSARDDLEAFF.

At least ten counts were recorded for this clonotype. The gene calls are TRBV7-9 and TRBJ2-1, with TRBD1 matching over 7 bases. CDR1 and CDR2 (germline): SEHNR, FQNEAQ (reference sequence). After removal of 2 bases from V and 5 bases from J, the junction contained 3 bases not matched to a gene. The CDR3 consists of 14 residues. CDR3 amino acids: CASSLWDSNNEQFF. In nucleotides, the CDR3 is TGTGCCAGCAGCTTATGGGACAGTAACAATGAGCAGTTCTTC.

This chain links TRBV6-1 with TRBJ2-5; possibly TRBD2 for D (6 bases). Between the trimmed V and J ends, which lost 5 bases and 2 bases, there was a span of 18 bases. This CDR3 contains 16 residues. Germline V gene sequence: CDR1 MNHNS, CDR2 SASEGT. The CDR3 reads CASSIQGRGLQETQYF. The CDR3 nucleotides are TGTGCCAGCAGTATTCAAGGGCGGGGTTTACAAGAGACCCAGTACTTC.

The rearrangement uses TRBV28 and TRBJ2-1, with D maybe TRBD2 (7 bases). Trimming took 4 bases from V and 7 from J, leaving 20 bases between them. CDR3 length: 16 amino acids. Germline assignment: CDR1 MDHEN and CDR2 SYDVKM. The CDR3, as DNA: TGTGCCAGCAGTTCGGGGGGCCCCTTATTACATAATGAGCAGTTCTTC. Amino acid sequence: CASSSGGPLLHNEQFF.

This clonotype was detected ten times or more. The V and J genes are TRBV10-3 and TRBJ2-5; 8 nucleotides line up with TRBD1. The germline CDR1 and CDR2 sequences are ENHRY and SYGVKD. The CDR3 is made up of 15 amino acids. V was clipped by 6 bases and J by 5 bases; unmatched bases: 11. Here the CDR3 DNA reads TGTGCCATCAGCCCACGACAGGGGTGGGAGGAGACCCAGTACTTC. Residues: CAISPRQGWEETQYF.

This clonotype was counted at least ten times. The rearrangement joins TRBV20-1 to TRBJ1-2; unclear D gene. V was clipped by 6 bases and J by 3 bases, with 8 bases between them. This CDR3 has 11 amino acids. Per germline, CDR1 DFQATT and CDR2 SNEGSKA (reference sequence). The CDR3: CSADWYYGYTF. The CDR3 nucleotides read TGCAGTGCCGACTGGTACTATGGCTACACCTTC.